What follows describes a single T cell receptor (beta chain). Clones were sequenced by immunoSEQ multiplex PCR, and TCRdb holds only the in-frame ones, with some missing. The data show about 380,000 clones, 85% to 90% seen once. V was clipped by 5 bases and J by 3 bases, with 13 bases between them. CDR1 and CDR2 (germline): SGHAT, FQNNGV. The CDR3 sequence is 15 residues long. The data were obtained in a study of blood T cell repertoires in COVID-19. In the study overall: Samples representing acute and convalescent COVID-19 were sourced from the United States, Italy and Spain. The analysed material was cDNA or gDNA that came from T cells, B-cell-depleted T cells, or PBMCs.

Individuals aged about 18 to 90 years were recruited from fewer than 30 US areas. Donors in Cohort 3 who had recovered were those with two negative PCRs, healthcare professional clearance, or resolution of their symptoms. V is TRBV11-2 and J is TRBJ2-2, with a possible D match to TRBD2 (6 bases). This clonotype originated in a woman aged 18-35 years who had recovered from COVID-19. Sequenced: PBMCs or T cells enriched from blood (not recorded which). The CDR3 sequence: CASSRQLADTGELFF. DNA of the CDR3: TGTGCCAGCAGCCGGCAGTTAGCGGACACCGGGGAGCTGTTTTTT. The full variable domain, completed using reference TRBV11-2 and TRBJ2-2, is EAGVAQSPRYKIIEKRQSVAFWCNPISGHATLYWYQQILGQGPKLLIQFQNNGVVDDSQLPKDRFSAERLKGVDSTLKIQPAKLEDSAVYLCASSRQLADTGELFFGEGSRLTVL.